A selection of T cell receptor beta chains follows, all from one sample in a study of blood T cells in healthy people across ages. One entry per CDR3 protein, called by TCRdb with MiXCR from the 5' RACE reads. The sample contains more than 650,000 distinct CDR3 sequences, about a fifth of which appear only once. The sample taken for sequencing was blood. The receptor source for this set is a man between 65 and 79 years old in good health. Each CDR3 is given with its conserved first and last residue. The order of the fields is D gene, V gene, J gene, clone size, CDR3 DNA, CDR3 protein. D genes are given only for firm matches. Size values are once, few and many counts, or a class for expanded clones, and some rows have none.

>.|TRBV12-3/TRBV12-4|TRBJ1-5|.
TGTGCCAGCGAAAAGGATAGCAATCAGCCCCAGCATTTT
CASEKDSNQPQHF
>.|TRBV5-1|TRBJ2-3|few
TGCGCCAGCAGCGTCATGGATACGCAGTATTTT
CASSVMDTQYF
>.|TRBV12-3/TRBV12-4|TRBJ1-1|.
TGTGCCAGCCGTCTAGCGGGTCTCACTGAAGCTTTCTTT
CASRLAGLTEAFF
>TRBD2|TRBV29-1|TRBJ2-3|.
TGCAGCGTTAGCGGGAGTGGCACGGATACGCGGTATTTT
CSVSGSGTDTRYF
>TRBD1|TRBV5-1|TRBJ2-1|.
TGCGCCAGCAGCTCCGGACAGGGCTTTTACAATGAGCAGTTCTTC
CASSSGQGFYNEQFF
>.|TRBV20-1|TRBJ1-4|.
TGCAGTGCTTCTCCCCTTACAACTAATGAAAAACTGTTTTTT
CSASPLTTNEKLFF
>.|TRBV14|TRBJ1-2|.
TGTGCCAGCAGCCCCTACAGGACTCAAAACTATGGCTACACCTTC
CASSPYRTQNYGYTF
>TRBD2|TRBV7-6|TRBJ2-3|.
TGTGCCAGCAGCTTAGGGCTAGCGGGAGTAGATACGCAGTATTTT
CASSLGLAGVDTQYF
>TRBD2|TRBV12-3/TRBV12-4|TRBJ2-2|.
TGTGCCAGCAGTGGGATTGGAGCGGGAGGATTAACCGGGGAGCTGTTTTTT
CASSGIGAGGLTGELFF
>.|TRBV30|TRBJ2-5|many
TGTGCCTGGAGTACCCGGACACGAGAGACCCAGTACTTC
CAWSTRTRETQYF
>.|TRBV28|TRBJ2-1|few
TGTGCCAGCAGTTTACAACAGGTTAACAATGAGCAGTTCTTC
CASSLQQVNNEQFF
>TRBD1|TRBV28|TRBJ2-5|.
TGTGCCAGCAGCCGTACAGGGGGCCCAGAGACCCAGTACTTC
CASSRTGGPETQYF
>TRBD1|TRBV27|TRBJ1-1|few
TGTGCCAGCAGCTGGGACAGTCGGGGGGACACTGAAGCTTTCTTT
CASSWDSRGDTEAFF
>TRBD2|TRBV6-2/TRBV6-3|TRBJ2-1|.
TGTGCCAGCAGTTATAGCGGGAGTCGGTCTCGGCAGTTCTTC
CASSYSGSRSRQFF
>.|TRBV20-1|TRBJ1-5|once
TGCAGTGCTAGAGTTGGGGGCAGTCAGCCCCAGCATTTT
CSARVGGSQPQHF
>TRBD2|TRBV20-1|TRBJ2-7|.
TGCAGTGCTGTGACTAGCGGGGGTTCCTACGAGCAGTACTTC
CSAVTSGGSYEQYF
>.|TRBV7-9|TRBJ2-5|few
TGTGCCAGCAGCTTAGGGGGAGGTCAGTACTTC
CASSLGGGQYF
>.|TRBV7-2|TRBJ1-2|.
TGTGCCAGCAGCTTAATGCGAACCTATGGCTACACCTTC
CASSLMRTYGYTF
>.|TRBV29-1|TRBJ2-3|few
TGCAGCGTTGACCTAGGACGGACCCAAGATACGCAGTATTTT
CSVDLGRTQDTQYF
>TRBD1|TRBV20-1|TRBJ2-5|.
TGCAGTCCTAGACGAGACAGGGATAGAGAGACCCAGTACTTC
CSPRRDRDRETQYF
>TRBD1|TRBV11-2|TRBJ1-3|.
TGTGCCAGCAGCCCACAGGGGGTGCAAAGCACCATATATTTT
CASSPQGVQSTIYF
>.|TRBV15|TRBJ2-2|few
TGTGCCACTAAAAAAGAGGGCCCCTTAGGGGGGGAGCTGTTTTTT
CATKKEGPLGGELFF
>.|TRBV28|TRBJ1-2|few
TGTGCCAGCAGTTTAGGACCGACATTCTATGGCTACACCTTC
CASSLGPTFYGYTF
>.|TRBV6-5|TRBJ2-1|many
TGTGCCAGCGCAACAGAACTAGCCCATGAGCAGTTCTTC
CASATELAHEQFF
>.|TRBV16|TRBJ1-5|few
TGTGCCAGCAGTTTGGAGGGTTCGGGGTTTCAGCCCCAGCATTTT
CASSLEGSGFQPQHF
>.|TRBV12-3/TRBV12-4|TRBJ1-1|few
TGTGCCAGCACCCTAGACCCAAGCCCTGAAGCTTTCTTT
CASTLDPSPEAFF
>TRBD2|TRBV20-1|TRBJ2-3|.
TGCAGTGCTATGGGACTAGCGGGAGCCACAGATACGCAGTATTTT
CSAMGLAGATDTQYF
>.|TRBV20-1|TRBJ1-2|.
TGCAGTGCGAGGACAGCGGAAAACTCTGGCTACACCTTC
CSARTAENSGYTF
>.|TRBV11-2|TRBJ1-2|few
TGTGCCAGCAGCCTCGGGACCCAAATCGGCTACACCTTC
CASSLGTQIGYTF
>.|TRBV12-3/TRBV12-4|TRBJ2-4|.
TGTGCCAGCAGTTTCTACCCACAGGGACTATACATTCAGTACTTC
CASSFYPQGLYIQYF
>.|TRBV29-1|TRBJ2-3|few
TGCAGCGTTGAAGATCGAGGAGGGAGAACAGATACGCAGTATTTT
CSVEDRGGRTDTQYF
>.|TRBV3-1|TRBJ1-2|few
TGTGCCAGCAGCCAAGAAATGACGAAAGGCTACACCTTC
CASSQEMTKGYTF
>.|TRBV5-1|TRBJ2-5|.
TGCGCCAGCAGCCCGACAGAGGACGGTGAGACCCAGTACTTC
CASSPTEDGETQYF
>.|TRBV4-2|TRBJ1-2|few
TGTGCCAGCAGACGGGACGGCTATGGCTACACCTTC
CASRRDGYGYTF
>.|TRBV5-1|TRBJ1-2|.
TGCGCCAGCAGCTCGAACGGGGTCCATGGCTACACCTTC
CASSSNGVHGYTF
>.|TRBV29-1|TRBJ2-1|.
TGCAGCGTTGCCGCGACAGCGTTCTACAATGAGCAGTTCTTC
CSVAATAFYNEQFF
>.|TRBV6-6|TRBJ2-5|many
TGTGCCAGCAGTTACAGAGGGGGAGAGACCCAGTACTTC
CASSYRGGETQYF
>.|TRBV20-1|TRBJ2-6|.
TGCAGTGCCCTAAAGGCTGGGGCCAACGTCCTGACTTTC
CSALKAGANVLTF
>.|TRBV5-1|TRBJ2-1|.
TGCCCCAGCAGCTTTGGAGCGGAGATTCCCTACAATGAGCAGTTCTTC
CPSSFGAEIPYNEQFF
>.|TRBV4-2|TRBJ1-6|few
TGTGCCAGCAGCCGCATGTCAGGGGAAGGTTTTTCACCCCTCCACTTT
CASSRMSGEGFSPLHF
>.|TRBV10-3|TRBJ1-1|.
TGTGCCATCAGTGGGACTTTTGCGTCTGAAGCTTTCTTT
CAISGTFASEAFF
>.|TRBV6-5|TRBJ1-2|.
TGTGCCAGCAGTTACTCGAATATTCTAAGGGGACGGGACTATGGCTACACCTTC
CASSYSNILRGRDYGYTF
>TRBD2|TRBV4-3|TRBJ2-1|.
TGCGCCAGCAGCCAACTTCGGGAGGGGGTCAATGAGCAGTTCTTC
CASSQLREGVNEQFF
>.|TRBV24-1|TRBJ1-2|.
TGTGCCACCAGTGGCCCGACAGTTAACTATGGCTACACCTTC
CATSGPTVNYGYTF
>.|TRBV11-3|TRBJ2-2|few
TGTGCCAGCAGCCGAGGACAGATGAACACCGGGGAGCTGTTTTTT
CASSRGQMNTGELFF
>.|TRBV4-2|TRBJ2-7|few
TGTGCCAGCAGCCAAGAGGTCGGTTACTACGAGCAGTACTTC
CASSQEVGYYEQYF